This T cell receptor (beta chain) was found in a study of beta chain features in type 1 diabetes. The overall study: There was similarity between patients and healthy donors in age, gender and cell yields. Across every sample, almost 110,000,000 sorted cells were examined in total. Points from the study as a whole: TCRB CDR3s were moderately but significantly shorter in Type 1 diabetes patients in all four CD4+ subsets.

The study reverse transcribed the entire isolated RNA, so it sequenced expressed TCRB transcripts. Mean read depth for naive, central memory and regulatory T cell samples was 3 million to 4.5 million reads. Assay: immunoSEQ multiplex PCR; the TCRdb copy retains only in-frame clones and omits some. Found here are approximately 730,000 clones, over 10% of them singletons; the top ten hold approximately 0.022%. Germline V gives CDR1 LGHNA, CDR2 YNFKEQ. V lost 2 bases and J lost 3, with 8 bases in between. The CDR3 consists of 15 residues. In this sample, this clone turned up a few times. Its matching antigen is unknown.

The receptor's source is a man aged 18 to 29 with type 1 diabetes. The rearrangement uses TRBV4-2 and TRBJ2-6; the D gene is possibly TRBD1 (5 bases). Sequencing was done on a sample of naive CD4+ T cells from blood. CDR3 protein: CASSQQGNGANVLTF. The CDR3 DNA sequence: TGTGCCAGCAGCCAACAGGGCAATGGGGCCAACGTCCTGACTTTC.